Below, one TCR beta chain is given with its context. V dropped 4 bases and J dropped 2; count of bases not matched to a gene: 8. From germline, CDR1 is SGHDT and CDR2 YYEEEE. CDR3 size: 15 residues. The sample is drawn from a study of blood T cell repertoires in COVID-19. Measured with immunoSEQ multiplex PCR; TCRdb has only the in-frame clones, and not every one. Among around 250,000 clones listed, more than 85% were seen once. The sequence derives from a man aged 18 to 29 with active or convalescent COVID-19. Specimen: peripheral blood. The chain joins TRBV5-6 to TRBJ2-7; 8 bases are shared with TRBD2. CDR3 protein: CASSTFSGAPYEQYF. The CDR3, as DNA: TGTGCCAGCAGCACGTTTAGCGGGGCCCCCTACGAGCAGTACTTC.